The 11 T cell receptor beta chains presented below share a single source sample, sequenced in a study of blood T cell repertoires in COVID-19. This table comes from immunoSEQ multiplex PCR, and its TCRdb copy is limited to in-frame clones, with some not included. Seen here are 200,000 to 250,000 clones, nearly 90% observed once, and the top ten hold 10% to 11%. Sequencing input: PBMCs or T cells enriched from blood (not recorded which). The source is a man aged 30 to 39 who had recovered from COVID-19.

The V call is TRBV11-2, the J call TRBJ2-2, with TRBD1 matching over 11 bases. This CDR3 has 18 amino acids. V dropped 5 bases and J dropped 2; count of bases not matched to a gene: 10. From germline, CDR1 is SGHAT and CDR2 FQNNGV. CDR3 loop: CASSKRTGGAPNTGELFF. CDR3 nucleotide sequence: TGTGCCAGCAGCAAAAGGACAGGGGGCGCCCCTAACACCGGGGAGCTGTTTTTT.

This clone was detected only once. The chain couples TRBV5-8 to TRBJ2-7, with D maybe TRBD1 (7 bases). The CDR3 sequence is 15 residues long. Germline V gene sequence: CDR1 SGHTS, CDR2 YDEGEE. Trimming removed 4 bases from V and 0 bases from J, with 14 bases in between. The CDR3 DNA is TGTGCCAGCAGCCCCTACAGGGGAGGCTCCTACGAGCAGTACTTC. Residues: CASSPYRGGSYEQYF. The whole variable domain, filled in from reference TRBV5-8 and TRBJ2-7, reads EAGVTQSPTHLIKTRGQQATLRCSPISGHTSVYWYQQALGLGLQFLLWYDEGEERNRGNFPPRFSGRQFPNYSSELNVNALELEDSALYLCASSPYRGGSYEQYFGPGTRLTVT.

The gene calls are TRBV5-6 and TRBJ2-1, with 7 bases matching TRBD2. The CDR3 spans 15 residues. Per germline, CDR1 SGHDT and CDR2 YYEEEE. Losses at the gene ends were 6 bases for V and 7 bases for J; bases not matched to a gene: 13. CDR3 nucleotides: TGTGCCAGCACCATTGGAGGGGCGGGGGAAAATGAGCAGTTCTTC. This translates into CASTIGGAGENEQFF.

The chain links TRBV5-5 to TRBJ2-7, with unresolved D. The CDR3 is made up of 14 amino acids. The germline V gene has CDR1 SGHKS and CDR2 YYEKEE (reference sequence). V lost 1 base to trimming and J lost 2 bases, with 10 bases between them. In nucleotides, the CDR3 is TGTGCCAGCAGCTTGTCTGTCAGCGCCTACGAGCAGTACTTC. Amino acid sequence: CASSLSVSAYEQYF.

V is TRBV5-1 and J is TRBJ2-7, with D maybe TRBD2 (5 bases). The V gene lost 6 bases and the J gene lost 12 bases, with 19 bases spanning the gap. CDR3 size: 12 residues. Per the germline V gene, CDR1 is SGHRS and CDR2 is YFSETQ. CDR3 sequence reads: CASKRNGEGWYF. CDR3 sequence (DNA): TGCGCCAGCAAGCGGAATGGGGAAGGGTGGTACTTC.

The chain is built from TRBV25-1 and TRBJ1-2, with D uncertain. This CDR3 region has 16 residues. V lost 1 base and J 7 bases, leaving 19 bases between the germline ends. Looked up from germline, CDR1 is MGHDK and CDR2 is SYGVNS. In DNA form, the CDR3 reads TGTGCCAGCAGTGAATCTCTGTATGGAGGGTGGCGTGGCTACACCTTC. Translated: CASSESLYGGWRGYTF.

The V gene is TRBV3-1 (or the pseudogene TRBV3-2), the J gene TRBJ1-5; D is ambiguous. V lost 1 base and J 2 bases, leaving 12 bases between the germline ends. Germline V gene sequence: CDR1 LGHDT, CDR2 YNNKEL (reference sequence). CDR3 length equals 16 residues. CDR3 sequence reads: CASSQVGGRGNQPQHF. The CDR3 DNA sequence: TGTGCCAGCAGCCAAGTTGGCGGGCGAGGCAATCAGCCCCAGCATTTT.

The chain recombines TRBV18 with TRBJ2-7, with D perhaps matching TRBD2 (6 bases). Per germline, CDR1 KGHSH and CDR2 LQKENI. This CDR3 is 15 amino acids long. Deletions cut 2 bases from V and 7 bases from J, with 18 bases between. CDR3 region: CASSPNGRPGEEQYF. DNA for the CDR3: TGTGCCAGCTCACCAAATGGGCGCCCGGGGGAGGAGCAGTACTTC.

The genes are TRBV6-5 and TRBJ1-2; 7 bases line up with TRBD1. Germline V lookup: CDR1 MNHEY, CDR2 SVGAGI. With 0 bases clipped from V and 6 bases from J, the junction kept 4 bases outside the gene matches. The CDR3 sequence is 14 residues long. CDR3 amino acids: CASSYSNRGNGYTF. The CDR3 bases are TGTGCCAGCAGTTACTCGAACAGGGGTAATGGCTACACCTTC.

The rearrangement joins TRBV4-3 to TRBJ2-7; D may be TRBD1 (5 bases). The germline V gene encodes CDR1 LGHNA and CDR2 YSLEER. Deletions cut 9 bases from V and 4 bases from J, with 16 bases between. The CDR3 is made up of 13 amino acids. The CDR3 is CASGQGLTYEQYF. The CDR3 DNA follows: TGCGCCAGTGGCCAGGGTCTAACGTACGAGCAGTACTTC.

The chain recombines TRBV5-6 with TRBJ2-4; the match to TRBD1 covers 8 bases. The CDR3 totals 13 residues. Germline lookup yields CDR1 SGHDT and CDR2 YYEEEE. V lost 4 bases and J lost 8; bases outside the gene matches: 5. The CDR3 coding sequence is TGTGCCAGCAGCCAGGGACAGGTGTACATTCAGTACTTC. This gives the protein CASSQGQVYIQYF.